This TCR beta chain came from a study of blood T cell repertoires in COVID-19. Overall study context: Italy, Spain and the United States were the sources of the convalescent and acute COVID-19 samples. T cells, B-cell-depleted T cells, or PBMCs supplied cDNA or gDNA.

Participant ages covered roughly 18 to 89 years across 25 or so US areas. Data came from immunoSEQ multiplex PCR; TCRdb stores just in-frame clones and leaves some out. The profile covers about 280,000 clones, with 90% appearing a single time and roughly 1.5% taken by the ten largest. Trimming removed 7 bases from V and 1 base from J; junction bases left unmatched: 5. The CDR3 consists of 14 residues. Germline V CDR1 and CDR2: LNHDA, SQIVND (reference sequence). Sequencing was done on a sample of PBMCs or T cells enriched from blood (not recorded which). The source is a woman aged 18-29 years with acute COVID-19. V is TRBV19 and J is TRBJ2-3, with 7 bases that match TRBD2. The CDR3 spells CASKRLAGTDTQYF. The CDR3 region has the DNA TGTGCCAGTAAGAGGCTAGCGGGCACAGATACGCAGTATTTT.